This TCR beta chain is drawn from a study of spatial heterogeneity in lung cancer. Study-wide background: An average of more than ten raw reads was observed per unique TCR and UMI combination. Findings and limits, study-wide: Blood showed ubiquitous tumor TCRs more often at resection than at routine follow-up.

Time point reported: sample taken at primary tumor resection. Sequencing covered unsorted whole RNA taken from tumor, nontumor lung or frozen PBMC. Trimming removed 4 bases from V and 2 bases from J; junction bases left unmatched: 5. Germline values: CDR1 MGHRA, CDR2 YSYEKL. The CDR3 runs 15 residues. Unique molecular identifiers tagged every individual TCR cDNA molecule. In TCRdb, the 5' RACE reads were re-called with MiXCR into one record per CDR3 protein. The sample includes some 23,000 distinct CDR3 sequences, more than 6.5% seen only once; the top ten take 14%. Sample share makes this clonotype medium-sized. The antigen is not known.

The J gene is TRBJ2-7, the V gene TRBV4-1; 10 positions match TRBD1. The sequence was collected from a male donor with early-stage non-small cell lung cancer. The input for sequencing was PBMCs, taken at surgery. This chain's CDR3 is CASSPSGQGTYEQYF. The CDR3 nucleotides are TGCGCCAGCAGCCCGTCGGGACAGGGGACCTACGAGCAGTACTTC.